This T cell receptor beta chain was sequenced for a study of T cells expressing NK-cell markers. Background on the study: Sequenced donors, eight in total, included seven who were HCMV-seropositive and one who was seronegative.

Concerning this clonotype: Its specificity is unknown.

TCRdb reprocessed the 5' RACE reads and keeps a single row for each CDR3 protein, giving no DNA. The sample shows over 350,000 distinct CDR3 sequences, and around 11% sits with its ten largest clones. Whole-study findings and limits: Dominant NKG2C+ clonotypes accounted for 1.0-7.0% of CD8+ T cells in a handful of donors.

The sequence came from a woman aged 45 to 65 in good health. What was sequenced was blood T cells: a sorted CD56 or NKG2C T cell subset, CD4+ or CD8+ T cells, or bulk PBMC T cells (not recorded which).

CDR3 in amino acids: CATSATGTGRRFETQYF. The rearrangement links TRBV24-1 to TRBJ2-5; the TRBD1 assignment by TCRdb is unverifiable without DNA. Germline lookup yields CDR1 KGHDR and CDR2 SFDVKD. CDR3 length: 17 residues.